This T cell receptor beta chain was sequenced for a study of T cells after yellow fever vaccination. TCRdb used MiXCR to reprocess the 5' RACE reads, holding one entry per CDR3 protein. The table has almost 600,000 distinct CDR3 sequences, 13% seen once. The V and J ends lost 5 bases and 7 bases, in that order; junction bases with no gene match: 11. The CDR3 length is 16 residues. This clonotype has more than one count but fewer than ten. This clonotype originated in a man under 40 who received the YFV17D yellow fever vaccine. The specimen was PBMCs, collected on the day of the yellow fever booster vaccination. The V gene is TRBV12-3 or TRBV12-4, the J gene TRBJ2-2; 9 bases match TRBD2. Written as DNA, the CDR3 is TGTGCCAGCAGTCCCTTAGGTAGCGGGAGTTTCGGGGAGCTGTTTTTT. Translating gives CASSPLGSGSFGELFF.